Listed below are T cell receptor beta chains from one sample, sequenced in a study of T-cell memory formation after mild COVID-19. TCRdb redid the calling of the 5' RACE reads with MiXCR, one entry per CDR3 protein. The sample records about 430,000 distinct CDR3 sequences, under 20% being singletons. The sample taken for sequencing was PBMCs or a T cell subset sorted from them (not recorded which). The receptors stem from a man aged 18 to 29 who had mild COVID-19 (a few samples of this study predate the infection). Cell type and time point are not known. CDR3s include the opening cysteine and the closing phenylalanine or tryptophan. The D gene is left open where the match is weak. Clone size is stated in some rows and not others, as once, few, many or a class when expanded.

J,length,size,V,D,CDR3,DNA
TRBJ1-5,15,-,TRBV10-2,TRBD1,CASKGEGTGYQPQHF,TGCGCCAGCAAGGGGGAAGGGACAGGCTATCAGCCCCAGCATTTT
TRBJ2-1,17,-,TRBV7-9,-,CASSPPQGYNSYNEQFF,TGTGCCAGCAGCCCGCCACAGGGATATAACTCCTACAATGAGCAGTTCTTC
TRBJ2-1,13,-,TRBV4-2,-,CASSQGWDNEQFF,TGTGCCAGCAGCCAAGGGTGGGACAATGAGCAGTTCTTC
TRBJ2-7,18,few,TRBV7-2,TRBD2,CASSLGPLGPGGSYEQYF,TGTGCCAGCAGCTTAGGTCCCCTAGGACCCGGGGGGTCCTACGAGCAGTACTTC
TRBJ2-2,12,few,TRBV12-3/TRBV12-4,-,CASTPLSGELFF,TGTGCCAGCACCCCCTTATCCGGGGAGCTGTTTTTT
TRBJ1-5,13,few,TRBV7-9,-,CASALDGNQPQHF,TGTGCCAGCGCCCTGGACGGCAATCAGCCCCAGCATTTT
TRBJ1-3,15,-,TRBV7-9,-,CASSYRGIARNTIYF,TGTGCCAGCAGCTATCGGGGAATCGCCCGAAACACCATATATTTT
TRBJ1-5,19,-,TRBV19,-,CASSIWLLATRYSNQPQHF,TGTGCCAGTAGTATATGGTTGTTGGCGACCCGCTATAGCAATCAGCCCCAGCATTTT
TRBJ1-1,13,few,TRBV18,-,CASSPVTGTEAFF,TGTGCCAGCTCACCAGTAACAGGCACTGAAGCTTTCTTT
TRBJ1-3,16,-,TRBV3-1,-,CASSQDWTVGGNTIYF,TGTGCCAGCAGCCAAGACTGGACCGTGGGAGGAAACACCATATATTTT
TRBJ1-1,13,few,TRBV12-3/TRBV12-4,-,CASSLARGTEAFF,TGTGCCAGCAGTTTGGCCCGAGGCACTGAAGCTTTCTTT
TRBJ2-3,15,many,TRBV20-1,TRBD2,CSARVGTSGSDTQYF,TGCAGTGCTAGAGTTGGGACTAGCGGATCAGATACGCAGTATTTT
TRBJ2-4,16,-,TRBV7-9,TRBD2,CASSPPTSGGGNIQYF,TGTGCCAGCAGCCCACCCACTAGCGGGGGTGGGAACATTCAGTACTTC
TRBJ1-1,14,many,TRBV5-1,-,CASRVSGTNLEAFF,TGCGCCAGCAGAGTCTCCGGGACAAACCTTGAAGCTTTCTTT
TRBJ1-1,15,few,TRBV7-8,TRBD1,CASSLGDRGPREAFF,TGTGCCAGCAGCTTAGGGGACAGGGGGCCCCGTGAAGCTTTCTTT
TRBJ2-7,15,-,TRBV4-2,TRBD1,CASSLGTGTLYEQYF,TGTGCCAGCAGCCTAGGGACAGGGACGTTGTACGAGCAGTACTTC
TRBJ2-1,13,-,TRBV12-3/TRBV12-4,-,CASSLGIRGEQFF,TGTGCCAGCAGTTTGGGAATACGTGGTGAGCAGTTCTTC
TRBJ2-1,11,many,TRBV29-1,-,CSVSGVNEQFF,TGCAGCGTTTCCGGGGTCAATGAGCAGTTCTTC
TRBJ1-5,17,-,TRBV7-8,-,CASSLGRFTRGNQPQHF,TGTGCCAGCAGCTTAGGGCGGTTTACACGAGGCAATCAGCCCCAGCATTTT
TRBJ1-2,14,-,TRBV5-1,-,CASSLDVGNYGYTF,TGCGCCAGCAGCTTGGATGTGGGAAACTATGGCTACACCTTC
TRBJ1-5,13,-,TRBV6-5,-,CASSYSAQQPQHF,TGTGCCAGCAGTTACTCTGCGCAGCAGCCCCAGCATTTT
TRBJ2-2,16,-,TRBV11-2,-,CASSLGPVWGTGELFF,TGTGCCAGCAGCTTAGGGCCCGTATGGGGCACCGGGGAGCTGTTTTTT
TRBJ2-5,14,-,TRBV20-1,-,CSARDQRTKETQYF,TGCAGTGCTAGAGATCAACGGACTAAGGAGACCCAGTACTTC
TRBJ1-2,14,-,TRBV10-3,-,CAIRNREHGYGYTF,TGTGCCATCAGAAACAGGGAGCACGGCTATGGCTACACCTTC
TRBJ2-5,15,-,TRBV5-1,-,CASSLVGIPQETQYF,TGCGCCAGCAGCTTGGTGGGGATCCCCCAAGAGACCCAGTACTTC
TRBJ2-1,13,-,TRBV29-1,TRBD2,CSVATSGGGEQFF,TGCAGCGTGGCTACTAGCGGGGGGGGTGAGCAGTTCTTC
TRBJ2-2,13,-,TRBV20-1,-,CSARGVRTGELFF,TGCAGTGCTAGAGGAGTGCGCACCGGGGAGCTGTTTTTT
TRBJ2-6,18,-,TRBV11-2,-,CASRTIPKREVGANVLTF,TGTGCCAGCAGAACCATCCCTAAGAGGGAGGTGGGGGCCAACGTCCTGACTTTC
TRBJ2-3,13,-,TRBV6-6,-,CASSYGPTDTQYF,TGTGCCAGCAGTTACGGCCCCACAGATACGCAGTATTTT
TRBJ2-1,15,-,TRBV5-1,TRBD2,CASSGTSGVYNEQFF,TGCGCCAGCAGCGGGACTAGCGGGGTTTACAATGAGCAGTTCTTC
TRBJ1-2,15,few,TRBV6-5,-,CASTKDEGSYAGYTF,TGTGCCAGCACTAAAGATGAGGGTAGTTATGCAGGCTACACCTTC
TRBJ2-1,13,-,TRBV6-4,-,CASSDVGLAEQFF,TGTGCCAGCAGTGACGTTGGGCTAGCGGAGCAGTTCTTC
TRBJ1-4,15,-,TRBV12-3/TRBV12-4,TRBD1,CASGRTGVKNEKLFF,TGTGCCAGCGGCCGGACAGGGGTCAAGAACGAAAAACTGTTTTTT
TRBJ1-1,15,-,TRBV24-1,-,CATSGGGTPNTEAFF,TGTGCCACCAGTGGGGGCGGGACACCCAACACTGAAGCTTTCTTT
TRBJ2-7,14,-,TRBV19,-,CASSILGQSYEQYF,TGTGCCAGTAGTATTTTGGGGCAGAGCTACGAGCAGTACTTC
TRBJ2-3,18,-,TRBV5-1,TRBD1,CASSFRNSIGGSADTQYF,TGCGCCAGCAGCTTTCGGAATTCGATAGGGGGCTCCGCAGATACGCAGTATTTT
TRBJ2-5,11,few,TRBV7-8,-,CASSWKETQYF,TGTGCCAGCAGCTGGAAAGAGACCCAGTACTTC
TRBJ1-2,16,-,TRBV5-1,-,CASSPRASFINYGYTF,TGCGCCAGCAGCCCCAGGGCCAGCTTCATTAACTATGGCTACACCTTC
TRBJ2-7,15,few,TRBV25-1,-,CASSDPSSGGYEQYF,TGTGCCAGCAGTGACCCCTCCTCCGGCGGCTACGAGCAGTACTTC
TRBJ1-2,12,many,TRBV5-1,-,CASSQTGYGYTF,TGCGCCAGCAGCCAAACGGGTTATGGCTACACCTTC
TRBJ2-1,15,-,TRBV9,TRBD1,CASSVVQGAWNEQFF,TGTGCCAGCAGCGTAGTTCAGGGGGCGTGGAATGAGCAGTTCTTC
TRBJ1-2,15,-,TRBV11-1,TRBD1,CASSPAGTALRGYTF,TGTGCCAGCAGCCCTGCCGGGACAGCTTTGAGGGGCTACACCTTC
TRBJ1-1,12,few,TRBV6-6,-,CASSPPRTEAFF,TGTGCCAGCAGTCCCCCACGCACTGAAGCTTTCTTT
TRBJ2-1,14,-,TRBV2,TRBD1,CASSRDREVNEQFF,TGTGCCAGCAGCCGGGACAGGGAGGTTAATGAGCAGTTCTTC
TRBJ1-5,15,-,TRBV19,-,CASSIEWGGNQPQHF,TGTGCCAGTAGTATTGAATGGGGTGGCAATCAGCCCCAGCATTTT
TRBJ2-7,17,few,TRBV15,-,CATSDYVRDGASYEQYF,TGTGCCACCAGCGACTACGTCAGGGACGGGGCTTCCTACGAGCAGTACTTC
TRBJ1-4,14,few,TRBV7-9,-,CASSTGAGVEKLFF,TGTGCCAGCAGCACTGGAGCGGGGGTTGAAAAACTGTTTTTT
TRBJ2-4,13,few,TRBV4-3,-,CASSQPPVGPQYF,TGCGCCAGCAGCCAACCGCCGGTTGGACCCCAGTACTTC
TRBJ1-5,15,few,TRBV4-1,TRBD1,CASSPGQFSNQPQHF,TGCGCCAGCAGCCCGGGACAGTTTAGCAATCAGCCCCAGCATTTT
TRBJ1-6,12,-,TRBV12-3/TRBV12-4,-,CASSTGFSPLHF,TGTGCCAGCAGTACAGGGTTCTCACCCCTCCACTTT
TRBJ1-2,13,-,TRBV6-1,-,CASSVGDLYGYTF,TGTGCCAGCAGTGTCGGGGACCTCTATGGCTACACCTTC